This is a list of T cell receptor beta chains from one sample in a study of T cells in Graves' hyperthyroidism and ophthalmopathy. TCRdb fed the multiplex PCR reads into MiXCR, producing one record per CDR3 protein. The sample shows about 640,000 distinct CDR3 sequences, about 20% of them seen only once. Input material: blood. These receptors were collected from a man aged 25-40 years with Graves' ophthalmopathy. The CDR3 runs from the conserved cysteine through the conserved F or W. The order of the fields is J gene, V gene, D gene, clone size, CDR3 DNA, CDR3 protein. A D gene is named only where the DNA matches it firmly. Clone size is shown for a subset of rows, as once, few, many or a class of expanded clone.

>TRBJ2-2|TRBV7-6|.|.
TGTGCCAGCAGCTCCGTCCAGGGGAAAACCGGGGAGCTGTTTTTT
CASSSVQGKTGELFF
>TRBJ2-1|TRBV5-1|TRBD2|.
TGCGCCAGCAGCTTGGGGGGCGGGAGAGTACAGAATGAGCAGTTCTTC
CASSLGGGRVQNEQFF
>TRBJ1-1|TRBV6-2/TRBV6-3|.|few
TGTGCCAGCAGTTACCGGGACAACACTGAAGCTTTCTTT
CASSYRDNTEAFF
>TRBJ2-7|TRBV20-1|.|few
TGCAGTGTCCCAGGAAGCCTGCCCTACGAGCAGTACTTC
CSVPGSLPYEQYF
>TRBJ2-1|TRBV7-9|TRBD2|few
TGTGCCAGCACCTCCCCCGAGACTAGCGGGGGGACCTACAATGAGCAGTTCTTC
CASTSPETSGGTYNEQFF
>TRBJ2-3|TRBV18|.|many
TGTGCCAGCTCACCCCCCCCGGGCACAGATACGCAGTATTTT
CASSPPPGTDTQYF
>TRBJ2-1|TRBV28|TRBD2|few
TGTGCCAGCAGTTTGCCCAGCGGGGGGTACAATGAGCAGTTCTTC
CASSLPSGGYNEQFF
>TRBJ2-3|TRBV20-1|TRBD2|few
TGCAGTGCTAGAGACCTAGCGGGACCCAGCACAGATACGCAGTATTTT
CSARDLAGPSTDTQYF
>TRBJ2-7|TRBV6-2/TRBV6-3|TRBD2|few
TGTGCCAGCAGTTACTCTACTAGCGGAACTATCTACGAGCAGTACTTC
CASSYSTSGTIYEQYF
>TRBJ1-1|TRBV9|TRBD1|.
TGTGCCAGCAGCCGGGGGGACAGGGGGTCCAGGCAAGCTTTCTTT
CASSRGDRGSRQAFF
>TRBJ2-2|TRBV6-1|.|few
TGTGCCAGCAGACGCGGACTAGGGGGGACCGGGGAGCTGTTTTTT
CASRRGLGGTGELFF
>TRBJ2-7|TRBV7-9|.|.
TGTGCCAGCAGCTTCCCTGCCCACGAGCAGTACTTC
CASSFPAHEQYF
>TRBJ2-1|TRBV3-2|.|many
TGTGCCAGCAGCCAAACACGGACAGGGGATTACAATGAGCAGTTCTTC
CASSQTRTGDYNEQFF
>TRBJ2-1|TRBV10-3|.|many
TGTGCCATCAGTGAGGCGAGCGGGTCACACTCCTACAATGAGCAGTTCTTC
CAISEASGSHSYNEQFF
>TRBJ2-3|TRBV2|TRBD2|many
TGTGCCAGCAAAATCCAGACTAGCGGACACACAGATACGCAGTATTTT
CASKIQTSGHTDTQYF
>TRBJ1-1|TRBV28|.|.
TGTGCCAGCAGGTACCGATTTGCAGGGAACACTGAAGCTTTCTTT
CASRYRFAGNTEAFF
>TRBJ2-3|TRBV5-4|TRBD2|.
TGTGCCAGCAGCCGACTAGCGGGGAGAACTAGCACAGATACGCAGTATTTT
CASSRLAGRTSTDTQYF
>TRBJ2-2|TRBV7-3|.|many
TGTGCCAGCAGCTTTTGGGGCAACACCGGGGAGCTGTTTTTT
CASSFWGNTGELFF
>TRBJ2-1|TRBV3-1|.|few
TGTGCCAGCAGCCAAGATCAGGCGGCTATCCCGCAGTTCTTC
CASSQDQAAIPQFF
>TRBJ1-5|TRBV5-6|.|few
TGTGCCAGCAGCTTTGGTCCGACCAATCAGCCCCAGCATTTT
CASSFGPTNQPQHF
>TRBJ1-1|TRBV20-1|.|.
TGCAGTGTTCCCGCGGACACGATGAACACTGAAGCTTTCTTT
CSVPADTMNTEAFF
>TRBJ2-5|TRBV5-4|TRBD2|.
TGTGCCAGCAGCTTGGCGGGAGGGCCATGGGAGACCCAGTACTTC
CASSLAGGPWETQYF
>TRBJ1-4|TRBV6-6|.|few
TGTGCCAGCAGTTACTCAGGGGGAAGAGTTGAAAAACTGTTTTTT
CASSYSGGRVEKLFF
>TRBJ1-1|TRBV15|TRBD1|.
TGTGCCACCAGCTCAACAGGGGTCCACCAAGCTTTCTTT
CATSSTGVHQAFF
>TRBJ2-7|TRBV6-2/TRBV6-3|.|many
TGTGCCAGCAGTTACTCGATGGGAACGTCCTACGAGCAGTACTTC
CASSYSMGTSYEQYF
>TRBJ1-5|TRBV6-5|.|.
TGTGCCAGCAGTTACCCCAGGGACAATCAGCCCCAGCATTTT
CASSYPRDNQPQHF
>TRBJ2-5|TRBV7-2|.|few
TGTGCCAGCAGCCCATTTTTAGAGACCCAGTACTTC
CASSPFLETQYF
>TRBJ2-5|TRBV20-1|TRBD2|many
TGCAGTGCTAGAGAGCGGGAGGCCGCCTGGGCCCAGTACTTC
CSAREREAAWAQYF
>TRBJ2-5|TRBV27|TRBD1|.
TGTGCCAGCAGTTTTTCTTTGGGGACAGAAGAGACCCAGTACTTC
CASSFSLGTEETQYF
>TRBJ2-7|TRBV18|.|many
TGTGCCAGCTCAACGACAACCTCCGAGCAGTACTTC
CASSTTTSEQYF
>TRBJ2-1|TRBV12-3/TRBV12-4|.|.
TGTGCCAGCAGTTTTACGGGGGTGAGTGAGCAGTTCTTC
CASSFTGVSEQFF
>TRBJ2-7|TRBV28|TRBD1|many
TGTGCCAGCAGTTCCCGGGACAGGGGGAACGAGCAGTACTTC
CASSSRDRGNEQYF
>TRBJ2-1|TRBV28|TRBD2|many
TGTGCCAGCAGTTCAGGGACTAACTCCTACAATGAGCAGTTCTTC
CASSSGTNSYNEQFF
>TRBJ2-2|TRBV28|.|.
TGTGCCAGTAACCGGGGGGCCGCGAACACCGGGGAGCTGTTTTTT
CASNRGAANTGELFF
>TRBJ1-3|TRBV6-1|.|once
TGTGCCAGCATGAGGGACTTCGGAAACACCATATATTTT
CASMRDFGNTIYF